This TCR beta chain originates from a study of blood T cell repertoires in COVID-19. Study-level information: Acute and convalescent COVID-19 samples came from the United States, Italy and Spain. The analysed material was cDNA or gDNA that came from T cells, B-cell-depleted T cells, or PBMCs.

This CDR3 contains 15 residues. CDR1 and CDR2 from the germline V gene are SGHRS and YFSETQ. The V and J ends lost 0 bases and 3 bases respectively, with 9 bases between them. Per the original methods: The assay estimated nucleated cells by amplifying reference gene primers. Only in-frame clones appear in the TCRdb table, and some are missing; sequencing was by immunoSEQ multiplex PCR. V, J and clone size are taken as reported in that table, and D and trimming were inferred from the DNA itself. The sample has about 140,000 clones; less than 85% are singletons. The specimen sequenced was peripheral blood. This clonotype was sampled from a woman of 80 years or more in a cohort sampled during active or convalescent COVID-19. The chain joins TRBV5-1 to TRBJ1-4; D uncertain. CDR3: CASSLAAGANEKLFF. In nucleotides, the CDR3 is TGCGCCAGCAGCTTGGCCGCCGGGGCTAATGAAAAACTGTTTTTT.